Shown below are 11 T cell receptor beta chains from a single sample sequenced in a study of cytotoxic CD8 clonotypes in ibrutinib-treated CLL. The protocol was immunoSEQ multiplex PCR, while the TCRdb copy is restricted to in-frame clones and leaves out a portion. Counted here are about 300,000 clones, less than 85% occurring once; the ten biggest clones make up around 5.1%. The specimen comprised PBMCs, sampled at disease progression, from a patient treated with ibrutinib. All receptors derive from a human donor with chronic lymphocytic leukemia.

This clone was picked up one time. The genes are TRBV7-9 and TRBJ2-1; D remains unclear. Between the trimmed V and J ends, which lost 0 bases and 6 bases, there was a span of 9 bases. The CDR3 spans 14 residues. Germline V gene lookup returns CDR1 SEHNR and CDR2 FQNEAQ (reference sequence). The CDR3 sequence: CASSLAGWSNEQFF. As DNA, the CDR3 is TGTGCCAGCAGCTTAGCTGGGTGGAGCAATGAGCAGTTCTTC. Using reference TRBV7-9 and TRBJ2-1 for the parts outside the CDR3, the full variable domain is DTGVSQNPRHKITKRGQNVTFRCDPISEHNRLYWYRQTLGQGPEFLTYFQNEAQLEKSRLLSDRFSAERPKGSFSTLEIQRTEQGDSAMYLCASSLAGWSNEQFFGPGTRLTVL.

The chain joins TRBV19 to TRBJ2-5; no clear D gene. The germline V and J ends were trimmed by 4 bases and 1 base, with 10 bases remaining between them. Germline V CDR1 and CDR2: LNHDA, SQIVND (reference sequence). The CDR3 contains 14 residues. Here the CDR3 DNA reads TGTGCCAGTAGTAGAATCGGGCTCCAAGAGACCCAGTACTTC. Protein product: CASSRIGLQETQYF.

This chain uses TRBV5-6 with TRBJ2-3; 8 nucleotides match TRBD1. Looked up from germline, CDR1 is SGHDT and CDR2 is YYEEEE. V was pared by 2 bases and J by 6 bases, with 8 bases of the junction left unmatched. The CDR3 is 15 residues long. The CDR3 region has the DNA TGTGCCAGCAGCTTAGGGCAGGGGGCAAGGGATACGCAGTATTTT. Protein sequence: CASSLGQGARDTQYF.

This rearrangement joins TRBV6-6 to TRBJ1-3; D gene uncertain. Trimming removed 6 bases at V and 2 bases at J, with 14 bases between. Germline V gene data show CDR1 as MNHNY and CDR2 as SVGAGI (reference sequence). This CDR3 spans 15 amino acids. The CDR3 DNA reads as TGTGCCAGCAGCACCCCTACCGGGACTGGAAACACCATATATTTT. Translated, it gives CASSTPTGTGNTIYF.

The chain couples TRBV19 to TRBJ2-3; D call uncertain. This CDR3 is 17 amino acids long. The V gene lost 3 bases and the J gene lost 1 base, with 17 bases spanning the gap. Germline lookup yields CDR1 LNHDA and CDR2 SQIVND (reference sequence). The CDR3 nucleotides read TGTGCCAGTAGTATGCACGTCTTCGGTTCCGGCACAGATACGCAGTATTTT. It translates to CASSMHVFGSGTDTQYF.

This clone was counted a few times. The chain combines TRBV7-8 with TRBJ2-7; 8 bases line up with TRBD1. The CDR3 spans 14 residues. V trimming: 3 bases; J trimming: 3 bases; junction bases outside the gene matches: 4. Germline values: CDR1 SGHVS, CDR2 FQNEAQ. The CDR3 region is CASSFLQGDYEQYF. The CDR3 region has the DNA TGTGCCAGCAGCTTCCTACAGGGGGACTACGAGCAGTACTTC.

This rearrangement joins TRBV4-1 to TRBJ2-7, with a tentative D call TRBD1 (5 bases). This CDR3 region has 14 residues. The V end lost 3 bases, the J end lost 2 bases, and 11 bases lay between the germline ends. CDR1 MGHRA and CDR2 YSYEKL come from the germline V gene. CDR3 nucleotides: TGCGCCAGCAGCCACATTCCAGGGACCTACGAGCAGTACTTC. Translated: CASSHIPGTYEQYF.

The rearrangement joins TRBV7-2 to TRBJ1-5; 7 nucleotides match TRBD1. Germline-derived CDR1 and CDR2 are SGHTA and FQGNSA. The CDR3 totals 15 residues. V was pared by 5 bases and J by 6 bases, with 10 bases of the junction left unmatched. CDR3 sequence: CASSEDRALTQPQHF. The CDR3, as DNA: TGTGCCAGCAGCGAAGACAGGGCTTTGACTCAGCCCCAGCATTTT.

This clone showed up just once. This chain uses TRBV7-2 with TRBJ2-7, with 8 bases fitting TRBD1. Germline V lookup: CDR1 SGHTA, CDR2 FQGNSA. The CDR3 runs 14 residues. Trimming removed 4 bases from V and 3 bases from J; junction bases left unmatched: 5. CDR3 residues: CASSWTGLGYEQYF. In DNA form, the CDR3 reads TGTGCCAGCAGCTGGACAGGGCTTGGCTACGAGCAGTACTTC.

The rearrangement joins TRBV5-1 to TRBJ1-6; D gene ambiguous. The CDR3 runs to 15 residues. Per germline, CDR1 SGHRS and CDR2 YFSETQ. V was trimmed by 6 bases and J by 5 bases, leaving 15 bases between them. The CDR3 protein is CASKSFSLDNSPLHF. The CDR3 nucleotides read TGCGCCAGCAAGTCTTTTTCACTTGATAATTCACCCCTCCACTTT.

This chain's CDR3 is CASGVLEGAAETQYF. Written as DNA, the CDR3 is TGCGCCAGCGGTGTCTTGGAGGGGGCGGCGGAGACCCAGTACTTC. The chain uses TRBV5-1 and TRBJ2-5, with D possibly being TRBD1 (7 bases). The V end was cut by 7 bases, the J end by 5 bases, with 21 bases between. CDR3 length equals 15 residues. From germline, CDR1 is SGHRS and CDR2 YFSETQ.